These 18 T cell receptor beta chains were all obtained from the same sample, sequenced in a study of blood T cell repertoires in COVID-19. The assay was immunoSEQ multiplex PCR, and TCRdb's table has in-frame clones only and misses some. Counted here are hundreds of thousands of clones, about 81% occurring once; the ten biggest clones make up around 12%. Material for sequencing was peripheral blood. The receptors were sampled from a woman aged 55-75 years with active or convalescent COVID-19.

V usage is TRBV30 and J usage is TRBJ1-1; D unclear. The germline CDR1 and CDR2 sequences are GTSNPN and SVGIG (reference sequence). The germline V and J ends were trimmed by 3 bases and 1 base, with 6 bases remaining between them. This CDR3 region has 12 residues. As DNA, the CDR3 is TGTGCCTGGAGCAGACAGAACACTGAAGCTTTCTTT. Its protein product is CAWSRQNTEAFF.

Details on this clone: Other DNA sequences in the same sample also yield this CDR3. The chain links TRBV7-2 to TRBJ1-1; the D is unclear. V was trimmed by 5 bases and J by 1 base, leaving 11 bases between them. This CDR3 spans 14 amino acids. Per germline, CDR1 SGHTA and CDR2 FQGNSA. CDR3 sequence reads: CASSLARGNTEAFF. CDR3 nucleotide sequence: TGTGCCAGCAGCCTCGCCAGAGGGAACACTGAAGCTTTCTTT.

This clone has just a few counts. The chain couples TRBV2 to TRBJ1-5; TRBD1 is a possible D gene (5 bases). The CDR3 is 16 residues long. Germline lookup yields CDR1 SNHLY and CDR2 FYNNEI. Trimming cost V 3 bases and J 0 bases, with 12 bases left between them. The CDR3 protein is CASSEWGGDSNQPQHF. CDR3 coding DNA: TGTGCCAGCAGTGAGTGGGGGGGAGATAGCAATCAGCCCCAGCATTTT.

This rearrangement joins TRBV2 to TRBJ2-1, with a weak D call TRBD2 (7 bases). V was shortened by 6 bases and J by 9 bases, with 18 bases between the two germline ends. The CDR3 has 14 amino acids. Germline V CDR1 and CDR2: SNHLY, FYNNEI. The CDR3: CASSLGAGAGEQFF. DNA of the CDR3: TGTGCCAGCAGCCTCGGGGCGGGGGCAGGTGAGCAGTTCTTC.

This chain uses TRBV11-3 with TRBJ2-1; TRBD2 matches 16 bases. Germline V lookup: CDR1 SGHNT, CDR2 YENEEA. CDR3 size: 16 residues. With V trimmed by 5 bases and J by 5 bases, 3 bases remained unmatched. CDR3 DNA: TGTGCCAGCAGCCTAGGGACTAGCGGGGGGGACAATGAGCAGTTCTTC. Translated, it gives CASSLGTSGGDNEQFF.

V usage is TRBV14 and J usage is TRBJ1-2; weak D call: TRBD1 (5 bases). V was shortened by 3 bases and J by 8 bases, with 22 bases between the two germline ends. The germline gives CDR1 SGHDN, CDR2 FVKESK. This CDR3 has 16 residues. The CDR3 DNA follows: TGTGCCAGCAGCCACCCCAGGGCAGGGCAATTCCGCGGCTACACCTTC. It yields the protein CASSHPRAGQFRGYTF.

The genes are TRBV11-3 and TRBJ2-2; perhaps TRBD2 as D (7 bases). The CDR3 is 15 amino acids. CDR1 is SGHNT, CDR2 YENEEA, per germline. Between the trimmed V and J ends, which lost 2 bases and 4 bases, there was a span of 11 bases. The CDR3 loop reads CASSLRGASTGELFF. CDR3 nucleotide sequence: TGTGCCAGCAGCTTACGGGGGGCGTCCACCGGGGAGCTGTTTTTT.

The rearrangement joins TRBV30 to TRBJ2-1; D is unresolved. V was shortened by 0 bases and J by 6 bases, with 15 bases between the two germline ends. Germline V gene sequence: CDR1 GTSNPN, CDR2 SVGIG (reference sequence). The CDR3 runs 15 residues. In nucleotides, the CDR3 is TGTGCCTGGAGTGTTCCTCATTCCTATCGCAATGAGCAGTTCTTC. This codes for CAWSVPHSYRNEQFF.

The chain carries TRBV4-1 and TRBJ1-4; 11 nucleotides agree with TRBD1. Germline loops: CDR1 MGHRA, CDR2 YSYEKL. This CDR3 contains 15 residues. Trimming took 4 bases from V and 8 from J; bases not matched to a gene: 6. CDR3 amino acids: CASSLPGQGAEKLFF. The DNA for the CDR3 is TGCGCCAGCAGCCTGCCCGGACAGGGGGCGGAAAAACTGTTTTTT.

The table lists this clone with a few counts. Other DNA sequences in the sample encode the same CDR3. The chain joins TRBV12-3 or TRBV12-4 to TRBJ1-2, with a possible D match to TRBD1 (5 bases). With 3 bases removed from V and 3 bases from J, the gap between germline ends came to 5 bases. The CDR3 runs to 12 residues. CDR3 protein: CASSLTDYGYTF. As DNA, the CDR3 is TGTGCCAGCAGTTTGACAGACTATGGCTACACCTTC.

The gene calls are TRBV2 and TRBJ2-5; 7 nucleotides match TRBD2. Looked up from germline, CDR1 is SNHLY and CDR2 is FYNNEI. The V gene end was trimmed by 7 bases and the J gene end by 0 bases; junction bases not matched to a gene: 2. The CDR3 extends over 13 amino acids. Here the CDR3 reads CASTGGNQETQYF. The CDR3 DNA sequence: TGTGCCAGCACCGGGGGGAACCAAGAGACCCAGTACTTC. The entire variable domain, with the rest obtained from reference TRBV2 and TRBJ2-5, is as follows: EPEVTQTPSHQVTQMGQEVILRCVPISNHLYFYWYRQILGQKVEFLVSFYNNEISEKSEIFDDQFSVERPDGSNFTLKIRSTKLEDSAMYFCASTGGNQETQYFGPGTRLLVL.

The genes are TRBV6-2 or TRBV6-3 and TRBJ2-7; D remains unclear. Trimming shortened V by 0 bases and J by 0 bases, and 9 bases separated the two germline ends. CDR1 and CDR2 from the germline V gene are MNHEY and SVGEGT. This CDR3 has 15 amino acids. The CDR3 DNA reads TGTGCCAGCAGTTACTCGGAGAATCTCTCCTACGAGCAGTACTTC. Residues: CASSYSENLSYEQYF.

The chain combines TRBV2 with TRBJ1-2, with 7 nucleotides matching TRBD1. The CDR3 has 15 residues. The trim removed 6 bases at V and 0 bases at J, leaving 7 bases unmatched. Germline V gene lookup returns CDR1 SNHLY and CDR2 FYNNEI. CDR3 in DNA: TGTGCCAGCAGACCGACAGGGCCAGCTAACTATGGCTACACCTTC. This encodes CASRPTGPANYGYTF.

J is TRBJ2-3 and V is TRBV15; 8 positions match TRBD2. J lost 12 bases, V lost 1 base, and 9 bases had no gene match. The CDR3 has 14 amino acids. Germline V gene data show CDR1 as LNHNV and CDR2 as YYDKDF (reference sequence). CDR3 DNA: TGTGCCACCAGCAGAGTGGCGGGGGGCGTCCCCCAGTATTTT. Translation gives CATSRVAGGVPQYF.

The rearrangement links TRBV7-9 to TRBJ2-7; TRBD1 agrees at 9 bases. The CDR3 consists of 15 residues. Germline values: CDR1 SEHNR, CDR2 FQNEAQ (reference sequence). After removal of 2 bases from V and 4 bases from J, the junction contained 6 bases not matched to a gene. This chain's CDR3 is CASSLPDRGIYEQYF. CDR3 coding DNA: TGTGCCAGCAGCTTACCCGACAGGGGGATATACGAGCAGTACTTC.

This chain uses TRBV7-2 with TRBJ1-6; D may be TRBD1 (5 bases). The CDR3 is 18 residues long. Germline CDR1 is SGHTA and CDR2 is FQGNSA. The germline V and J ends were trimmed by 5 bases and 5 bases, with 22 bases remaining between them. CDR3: CASSIISRWAGNNSPLHF. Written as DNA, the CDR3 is TGTGCCAGCAGCATTATTAGCCGCTGGGCAGGGAATAATTCACCCCTCCACTTT.

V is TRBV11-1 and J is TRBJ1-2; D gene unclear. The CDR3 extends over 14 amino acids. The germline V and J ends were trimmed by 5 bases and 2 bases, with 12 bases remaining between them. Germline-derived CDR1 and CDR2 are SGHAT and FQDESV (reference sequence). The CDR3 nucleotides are TGTGCCAGCAGCCAAGGAGTCGGAAACTATGGCTACACCTTC. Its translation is CASSQGVGNYGYTF. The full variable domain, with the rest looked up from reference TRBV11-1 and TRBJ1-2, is EAEVAQSPRYKITEKSQAVAFWCDPISGHATLYWYRQILGQGPELLVQFQDESVVDDSQLPKDRFSAERLKGVDSTLKIQPAELGDSAMYLCASSQGVGNYGYTFGSGTRLTVV.

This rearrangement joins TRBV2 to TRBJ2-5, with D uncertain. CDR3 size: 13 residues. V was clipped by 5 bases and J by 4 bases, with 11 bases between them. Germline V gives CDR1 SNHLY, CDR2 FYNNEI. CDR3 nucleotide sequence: TGTGCCAGCAGTATTCGACTGGGAGAGACCCAGTACTTC. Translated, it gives CASSIRLGETQYF.